The next 30 T cell receptor beta chains were all read from a single sample in a study of blood T cell repertoires in COVID-19. Clones were read by immunoSEQ multiplex PCR, and TCRdb kept only the in-frame ones, dropping some. The table has about 160,000 clones, approximately 80% seen once; the top ten hold roughly 9.1%. Sequenced: peripheral blood. The receptors shown here come from a woman aged 80 or over with active or convalescent COVID-19.

The chain employs TRBV7-9 and TRBJ2-6; TRBD1 might be the D (5 bases). The germline V gene has CDR1 SEHNR and CDR2 FQNEAQ (reference sequence). The CDR3 sequence is 16 residues long. V was trimmed by 4 bases and J by 2 bases, leaving 12 bases between them. The CDR3 spells CASSSYVTAGANVLTF. The CDR3 coding sequence is TGTGCCAGCAGCTCTTATGTGACAGCTGGGGCCAACGTCCTGACTTTC. Together with reference TRBV7-9 and TRBJ2-6, the CDR3 gives the full variable domain: DTGVSQNPRHKITKRGQNVTFRCDPISEHNRLYWYRQTLGQGPEFLTYFQNEAQLEKSRLLSDRFSAERPKGSFSTLEIQRTEQGDSAMYLCASSSYVTAGANVLTFGAGSRLTVL.

The chain is built from TRBV10-3 and TRBJ2-7; 13 bases are a match to TRBD2. CDR1 and CDR2 (germline): ENHRY, SYGVKD. The CDR3 contains 19 residues. J gave up 0 bases and V 0 bases, and 8 bases lay outside the gene matches. CDR3 nucleotides: TGTGCCATCAGTGAGTCGACTAGCGGGGGGCTCTATAACTCCTACGAGCAGTACTTC. Translation gives CAISESTSGGLYNSYEQYF.

The chain carries TRBV6-5 and TRBJ2-1; 9 positions agree with TRBD1. The CDR3 extends over 15 amino acids. The germline CDR1 and CDR2 sequences are MNHEY and SVGAGI. V lost 6 bases, J lost 7 bases, and 10 bases stayed unmatched. CDR3 amino acids: CASSSGTGSLNEQFF. The DNA of the CDR3 is TGTGCCAGCAGCTCCGGGACAGGGAGTTTGAATGAGCAGTTCTTC.

V gene TRBV11-3 combines with J gene TRBJ2-3, with 8 bases fitting TRBD1. V dropped 2 bases and J dropped 5; count of bases not matched to a gene: 9. Per germline, CDR1 SGHNT and CDR2 YENEEA. CDR3 length: 16 residues. CDR3 sequence reads: CASSLIGQGARDTQYF. Written as DNA, the CDR3 is TGTGCCAGCAGCTTAATAGGTCAGGGGGCGCGAGATACGCAGTATTTT.

This clone was detected once. This chain connects TRBV5-1 to TRBJ1-3; D remains unclear. The V gene's germline CDR1 is SGHRS and CDR2 YFSETQ. V lost 4 bases and J lost 0, with 14 bases in between. CDR3 length: 16 residues. CDR3 in amino acids: CASSQYVLGSGNTIYF. As DNA, the CDR3 is TGCGCCAGCAGCCAATACGTACTTGGCTCTGGAAACACCATATATTTT.

J is TRBJ1-3 and V is TRBV5-6; 9 bases fit TRBD1. This CDR3 region has 16 residues. Germline V CDR1 and CDR2: SGHDT, YYEEEE. V trimming: 2 bases; J trimming: 4 bases; junction bases outside the gene matches: 7. CDR3 sequence: CASSFYSGTGGNTIYF. CDR3 nucleotide sequence: TGTGCCAGCAGCTTCTACTCAGGGACAGGGGGAAACACCATATATTTT.

This sequence joins TRBV29-1 and TRBJ2-7; maybe TRBD1 (6 bases). Germline lookup yields CDR1 SQVTM and CDR2 ANQGSEA. This CDR3 has 13 amino acids. Trimming left V 4 bases short and J 4 bases short, with 14 bases between. The CDR3 region has the DNA TGCAGCGTTGCCCGGGACATTCCGTACGAGCAGTACTTC. Translated: CSVARDIPYEQYF.

Note on this clone: This specimen includes other DNA sequences encoding the same CDR3. This chain joins TRBV7-2 and TRBJ2-5, with 8 bases lining up with TRBD1. From germline, CDR1 is SGHTA and CDR2 FQGNSA. This CDR3 is 14 amino acids long. Trimming removed 4 bases from V and 5 bases from J; junction bases left unmatched: 6. This CDR3 is CASSSQGAGETQYF. The CDR3 coding sequence is TGTGCCAGCAGCTCGCAGGGGGCTGGGGAGACCCAGTACTTC.

The chain employs TRBV7-9 and TRBJ1-1; 11 nucleotides line up with TRBD1. J gave up 1 base and V 4 bases, and 8 bases lay outside the gene matches. The CDR3 has 17 amino acids. Germline lookup yields CDR1 SEHNR and CDR2 FQNEAQ (reference sequence). CDR3 loop: CASSSRTGGTGNTEAFF. For the CDR3, the DNA is TGTGCCAGCAGCTCTAGGACAGGGGGCACGGGGAACACTGAAGCTTTCTTT.

The CDR3 DNA follows: TGTGCCAGCAGTCTTCGGACAGGGGAGAGCTCTGGGGCCAACGTCCTGACTTTC. Protein sequence: CASSLRTGESSGANVLTF. The rearrangement joins TRBV6-2 or TRBV6-3 to TRBJ2-6; 9 bases match TRBD1. The CDR3 has 18 residues. CDR1 MNHEY and CDR2 SVGEGT come from the germline V gene. V shed 5 bases, J shed 0 bases, and the junction held 8 bases outside the gene matches.

V usage is TRBV25-1 and J usage is TRBJ1-3, with D hard to call. The V gene's germline CDR1 is MGHDK and CDR2 SYGVNS. The CDR3 totals 15 residues. V lost 4 bases to trimming and J lost 0 bases, with 10 bases between them. This chain's CDR3 is CASSAPGSSGNTIYF. CDR3 in DNA: TGTGCCAGCAGTGCACCAGGCTCCTCTGGAAACACCATATATTTT. Combining the CDR3 with reference TRBV25-1 and TRBJ1-3 gives the whole variable domain EADIYQTPRYLVIGTGKKITLECSQTMGHDKMYWYQQDPGMELHLIHYSYGVNSTEKGDLSSESTVSRIRTEHFPLTLESARPSHTSQYLCASSAPGSSGNTIYFGEGSWLTVV.

As to this clone: Other DNA sequences in the same sample also yield this CDR3. This chain uses TRBV19 with TRBJ1-3; the match to TRBD1 covers 9 bases. The J segment lost 7 bases and the V segment lost 6 bases, leaving 4 bases of the junction unmatched. This CDR3 is 13 amino acids long. Germline CDR1 is LNHDA and CDR2 is SQIVND (reference sequence). CDR3 DNA sequence: TGTGCCAGTAGCCCCGGACAGGGGAACACCATATATTTT. This codes for CASSPGQGNTIYF. The complete variable domain, with remaining parts taken from reference TRBV19 and TRBJ1-3, reads DGGITQSPKYLFRKEGQNVTLSCEQNLNHDAMYWYRQDPGQGLRLIYYSQIVNDFQKGDIAEGYSVSREKKESFPLTVTSAQKNPTAFYLCASSPGQGNTIYFGEGSWLTVV.

This clone was seen once. V is TRBV5-5 and J is TRBJ1-1; D not resolved. V lost 3 bases, J lost 0 bases, and 6 bases lay in between. The CDR3 consists of 13 residues. Germline loops: CDR1 SGHKS, CDR2 YYEKEE (reference sequence). The CDR3 protein is CASSSEMNTEAFF. The CDR3 DNA reads TGTGCCAGCAGCTCGGAGATGAACACTGAAGCTTTCTTT.

The chain recombines TRBV24-1 with TRBJ1-5; tentatively, D is TRBD1 (5 bases). Trimming cost V 3 bases and J 9 bases, with 14 bases left between them. Germline assignment: CDR1 KGHDR and CDR2 SFDVKD. The CDR3 contains 14 residues. CDR3 residues: CATSDGQARGPQHF. The CDR3 bases are TGTGCCACCAGTGATGGGCAGGCAAGGGGGCCCCAGCATTTT.

The chain carries TRBV19 and TRBJ1-2; D might be TRBD1 (5 bases). Germline loops: CDR1 LNHDA, CDR2 SQIVND (reference sequence). V lost 7 bases to trimming and J lost 4 bases, with 16 bases between them. The CDR3 has 14 residues. CDR3 sequence: CASNDHTQGYGYTF. The CDR3 region has the DNA TGTGCCAGTAATGACCACACCCAGGGCTATGGCTACACCTTC.

This chain links TRBV6-2 or TRBV6-3 with TRBJ1-5; no clear D. In germline, CDR1 is MNHEY, CDR2 SVGEGT. V lost 2 bases, J lost 0 bases, and 5 bases lay in between. The CDR3 loop spans 14 amino acids. CDR3 bases: TGTGCCAGCAGTTACGAGCATAGCAATCAGCCCCAGCATTTT. Protein product: CASSYEHSNQPQHF.

This clone was observed once. The chain is built from TRBV6-6 and TRBJ1-5; 9 nucleotides match TRBD1. The J segment lost 3 bases and the V segment lost 7 bases, leaving 7 bases of the junction unmatched. CDR1 is MNHNY and CDR2 is SVGAGI in the germline V gene (reference sequence). This CDR3 is built from 15 residues. CDR3 sequence reads: CASTRTGALNQPQHF. For the CDR3, the DNA is TGTGCCAGCACCAGGACAGGGGCACTCAATCAGCCCCAGCATTTT.

The genes are TRBV7-2 and TRBJ2-1; 12 bases agree with TRBD2. The J segment lost 7 bases and the V segment lost 4 bases, leaving 8 bases of the junction unmatched. This CDR3 has 16 residues. The germline gives CDR1 SGHTA, CDR2 FQGNSA. Written as DNA, the CDR3 is TGTGCCAGCAGCTGGTCGACTAGCGGGGGAAATAATGAGCAGTTCTTC. Its translation: CASSWSTSGGNNEQFF. The full variable domain, completed using reference TRBV7-2 and TRBJ2-1, is GAGVSQSPSNKVTEKGKDVELRCDPISGHTALYWYRQSLGQGLEFLIYFQGNSAPDKSGLPSDRFSAERTGGSVSTLTIQRTQQEDSAVYLCASSWSTSGGNNEQFFGPGTRLTVL.

V is TRBV6-2 or TRBV6-3 and J is TRBJ1-1; perhaps TRBD1 as D (6 bases). The CDR3 sequence is 12 residues long. With 5 bases removed from V and 8 bases from J, the gap between germline ends came to 12 bases. The germline gives CDR1 MNHEY, CDR2 SVGEGT. CDR3 in amino acids: CASSRQVGEAFF. The CDR3 nucleotides are TGTGCCAGCAGTCGACAGGTCGGGGAAGCTTTCTTT.

DNA for the CDR3: TGTGCCAGCAGTGAAGGATGGGGTCGGCAGGGACAGAATCAGCCCCAGCATTTT. This gives the protein CASSEGWGRQGQNQPQHF. The gene calls are TRBV6-1 and TRBJ1-5, with 7 bases identical to TRBD1. Germline CDR1 MNHNS, CDR2 SASEGT. After removal of 1 base from V and 4 bases from J, the junction contained 13 bases not matched to a gene. This CDR3 region has 18 residues.

The chain uses TRBV30 and TRBJ2-7; 13 nucleotides line up with TRBD2. CDR1 is GTSNPN and CDR2 is SVGIG in the germline V gene (reference sequence). The junction had 11 bases not matched to a gene; V was cut back by 2 bases and J by 7 bases. The CDR3 spans 16 residues. This CDR3 is CAWSPARTSGGGEQYF. CDR3 sequence (DNA): TGTGCCTGGAGTCCGGCACGGACTAGCGGGGGCGGGGAGCAGTACTTC.

The rearrangement links TRBV7-9 to TRBJ1-6; D may be TRBD1 (5 bases). V gave up 2 bases and J gave up 5 bases, with 13 bases separating them. CDR1 is SEHNR, CDR2 FQNEAQ, per germline (reference sequence). The CDR3 totals 16 residues. CDR3 loop: CASSLRQGGNNSPLHF. The CDR3 DNA reads TGTGCCAGCAGCTTACGCCAGGGTGGCAATAATTCACCCCTCCACTTT.

The rearrangement links TRBV3-1 (or the pseudogene TRBV3-2) to TRBJ2-2, with 8 bases identical to TRBD2. Germline V gene lookup returns CDR1 LGHDT and CDR2 YNNKEL (reference sequence). After removal of 7 bases from V and 3 bases from J, the junction contained 7 bases not matched to a gene. CDR3 length equals 15 residues. The CDR3 nucleotides read TGTGCCAGCACGCCGGGACTAGGTGACACCGGGGAGCTGTTTTTT. Amino acids: CASTPGLGDTGELFF.

The CDR3 is CASRGLAIGETQYF. The CDR3 region has the DNA TGTGCCAGTAGGGGACTAGCAATCGGAGAGACCCAGTACTTC. The V gene is TRBV19, the J gene TRBJ2-5, with 9 bases fitting TRBD2. With 6 bases clipped from V and 4 bases from J, the junction kept 6 bases outside the gene matches. Germline values: CDR1 LNHDA, CDR2 SQIVND (reference sequence). The CDR3 has 14 residues.

The V call is TRBV27, the J call TRBJ2-7, with TRBD1 matching 9 bases. Germline trimming cut 8 bases from V and 0 bases from J; bases unmatched to any gene: 2. The CDR3 has 13 amino acids. Germline V gene data show CDR1 as MNHEY and CDR2 as SMNVEV (reference sequence). This chain's CDR3 is CASRDRASYEQYF. Here the CDR3 DNA reads TGTGCCAGCCGGGACAGGGCCTCCTACGAGCAGTACTTC.

This chain joins TRBV4-3 and TRBJ2-2; 11 nucleotides match TRBD1. V lost 4 bases and J lost 6; bases outside the gene matches: 7. Germline V gene data show CDR1 as LGHNA and CDR2 as YSLEER. The CDR3 runs 16 residues. The CDR3 loop reads CASSPPGTGGPGELFF. CDR3 nucleotides: TGCGCCAGCAGCCCTCCTGGGACAGGGGGGCCCGGGGAGCTGTTTTTT.

The chain employs TRBV7-2 and TRBJ2-7; D remains unclear. Trimming removed 1 base from V and 3 bases from J, with 13 bases in between. CDR1 and CDR2 (germline): SGHTA, FQGNSA. This CDR3 spans 15 amino acids. The CDR3 coding sequence is TGTGCCAGCAGCTTAGATTTTGGCCACAGCTACGAGCAGTACTTC. Protein: CASSLDFGHSYEQYF.

The chain joins TRBV7-3 to TRBJ1-1; D unresolved. The ends were cut back, 5 bases at V and 7 bases at J, with 14 bases in the middle. The CDR3 length is 13 residues. Germline CDR1 reads SGHTA; CDR2 reads FQGTGA. The CDR3 nucleotides are TGTGCCAGCAGCACCTTTGAGCTAGGTGAAGCTTTCTTT. Translated, it gives CASSTFELGEAFF. Drawing the rest from reference TRBV7-3 and TRBJ1-1, the complete variable domain is GAGVSQTPSNKVTEKGKYVELRCDPISGHTALYWYRQSLGQGPEFLIYFQGTGAADDSGLPNDRFFAVRPEGSVSTLKIQRTERGDSAVYLCASSTFELGEAFFGQGTRLTVV.

The V and J genes are TRBV6-6 and TRBJ1-6; D may be TRBD1 (5 bases). V was trimmed by 0 bases and J by 10 bases, leaving 13 bases between them. Germline CDR1 is MNHNY and CDR2 is SVGAGI (reference sequence). The length of the CDR3 is 15 residues. CDR3 sequence reads: CASSYSQGGRSPLHF. The CDR3 region has the DNA TGTGCCAGCAGTTACTCCCAGGGTGGTAGATCACCCCTCCACTTT.

A few counts support this clone. V gene TRBV18 combines with J gene TRBJ2-5, with D possibly TRBD2 on 5 matching bases. The CDR3 contains 13 residues. Germline-derived CDR1 and CDR2 are KGHSH and LQKENI. V was trimmed by 3 bases and J by 5 bases, leaving 10 bases between them. This CDR3 is CASSPYRGETQYF. CDR3 nucleotides: TGTGCCAGCTCACCCTACCGAGGGGAGACCCAGTACTTC. The full variable domain, in which reference TRBV18 and TRBJ2-5 provide the parts outside the CDR3, is NAGVMQNPRHLVRRRGQEARLRCSPMKGHSHVYWYRQLPEEGLKFMVYLQKENIIDESGMPKERFSAEFPKEGPSILRIQQVVRGDSAAYFCASSPYRGETQYFGPGTRLLVL.